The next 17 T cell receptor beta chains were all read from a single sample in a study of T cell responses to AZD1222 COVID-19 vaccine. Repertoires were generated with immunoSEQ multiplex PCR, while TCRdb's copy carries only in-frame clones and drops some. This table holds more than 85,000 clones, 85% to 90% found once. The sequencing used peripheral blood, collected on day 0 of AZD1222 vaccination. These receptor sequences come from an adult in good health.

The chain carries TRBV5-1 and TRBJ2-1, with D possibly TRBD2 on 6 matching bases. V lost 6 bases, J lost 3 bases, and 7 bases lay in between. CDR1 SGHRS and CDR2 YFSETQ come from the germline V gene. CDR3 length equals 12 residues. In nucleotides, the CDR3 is TGCGCCAGCACTAGCGACTACAATGAGCAGTTCTTC. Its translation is CASTSDYNEQFF. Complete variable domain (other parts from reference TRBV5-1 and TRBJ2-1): KAGVTQTPRYLIKTRGQQVTLSCSPISGHRSVSWYQQTPGQGLQFLFEYFSETQRNKGNFPGRFSGRQFSNSRSEMNVSTLELGDSALYLCASTSDYNEQFFGPGTRLTVL.

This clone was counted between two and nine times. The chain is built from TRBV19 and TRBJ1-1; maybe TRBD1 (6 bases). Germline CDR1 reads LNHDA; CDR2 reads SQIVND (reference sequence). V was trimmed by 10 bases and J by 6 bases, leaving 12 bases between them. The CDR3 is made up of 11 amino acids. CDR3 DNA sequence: TGTGCCACCCGGGGGCGAGCTGAAGCTTTCTTT. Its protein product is CATRGRAEAFF.

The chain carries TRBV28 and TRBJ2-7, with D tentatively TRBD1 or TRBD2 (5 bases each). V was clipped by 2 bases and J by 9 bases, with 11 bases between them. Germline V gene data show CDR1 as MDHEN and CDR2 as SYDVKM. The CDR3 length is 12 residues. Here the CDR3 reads CASSLEGSVQYF. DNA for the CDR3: TGTGCCAGCAGTTTAGAGGGGTCGGTGCAGTACTTC.

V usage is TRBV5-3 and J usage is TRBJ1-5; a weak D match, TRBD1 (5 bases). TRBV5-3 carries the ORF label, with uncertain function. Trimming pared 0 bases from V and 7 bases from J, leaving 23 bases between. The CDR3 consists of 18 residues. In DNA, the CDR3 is TGTGCCAGAAGCTTGGAGGTGACCGGGGGATGGGAGCAACAGCCCCAGCATTTT. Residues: CARSLEVTGGWEQQPQHF.

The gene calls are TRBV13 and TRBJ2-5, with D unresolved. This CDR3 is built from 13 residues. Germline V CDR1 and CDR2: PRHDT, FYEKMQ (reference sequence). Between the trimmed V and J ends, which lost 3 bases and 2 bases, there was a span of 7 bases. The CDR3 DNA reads TGTGCCAGCAGCTTGGGTAGTCAAGAGACCCAGTACTTC. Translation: CASSLGSQETQYF. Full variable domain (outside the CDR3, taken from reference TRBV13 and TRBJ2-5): AAGVIQSPRHLIKEKRETATLKCYPIPRHDTVYWYQQGPGQDPQFLISFYEKMQSDKGSIPDRFSAQQFSDYHSELNMSSLELGDSALYFCASSLGSQETQYFGPGTRLLVL.

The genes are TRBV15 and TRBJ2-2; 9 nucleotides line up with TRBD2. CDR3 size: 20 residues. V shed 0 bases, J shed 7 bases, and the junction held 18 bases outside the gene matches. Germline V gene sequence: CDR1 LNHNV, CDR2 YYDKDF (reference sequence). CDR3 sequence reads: CATSRDRYSAAGGPDGELFF. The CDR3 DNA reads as TGTGCCACCAGCAGAGATCGGTACTCCGCGGCGGGGGGGCCGGACGGGGAGCTGTTTTTT.

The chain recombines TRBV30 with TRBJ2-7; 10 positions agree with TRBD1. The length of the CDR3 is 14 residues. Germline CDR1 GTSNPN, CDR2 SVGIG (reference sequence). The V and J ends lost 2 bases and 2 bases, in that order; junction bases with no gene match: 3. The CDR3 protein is CAWSWGTGAYEQYF. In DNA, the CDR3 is TGTGCCTGGAGTTGGGGGACAGGGGCCTACGAGCAGTACTTC.

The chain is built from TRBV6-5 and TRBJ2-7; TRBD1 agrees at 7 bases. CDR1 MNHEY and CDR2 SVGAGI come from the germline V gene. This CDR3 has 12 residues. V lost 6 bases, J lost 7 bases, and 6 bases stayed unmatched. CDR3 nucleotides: TGTGCCAGCAGGACAGGGCCGAGGGAGCAGTACTTC. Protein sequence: CASRTGPREQYF.

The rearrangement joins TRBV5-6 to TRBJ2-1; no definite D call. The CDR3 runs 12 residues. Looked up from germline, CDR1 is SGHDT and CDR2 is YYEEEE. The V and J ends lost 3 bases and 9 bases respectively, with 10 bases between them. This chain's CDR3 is CASSSIQTEQFF. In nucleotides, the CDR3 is TGTGCCAGCAGCTCCATTCAGACTGAGCAGTTCTTC.

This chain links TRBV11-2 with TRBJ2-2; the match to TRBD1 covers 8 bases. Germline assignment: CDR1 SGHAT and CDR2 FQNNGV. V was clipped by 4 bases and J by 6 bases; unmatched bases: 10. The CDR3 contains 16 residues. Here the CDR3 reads CASSSLRTGWAGELFF. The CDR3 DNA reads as TGTGCCAGCAGCTCGCTCCGGACAGGGTGGGCCGGGGAGCTGTTTTTT.

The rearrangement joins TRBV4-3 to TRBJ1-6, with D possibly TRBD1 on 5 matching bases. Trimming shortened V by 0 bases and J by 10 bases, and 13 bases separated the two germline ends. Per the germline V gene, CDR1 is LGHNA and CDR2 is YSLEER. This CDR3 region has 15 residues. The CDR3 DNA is TGCGCCAGCAGCCAAGACCGGGGCGGTGGATCACCCCTCCACTTT. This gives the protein CASSQDRGGGSPLHF.

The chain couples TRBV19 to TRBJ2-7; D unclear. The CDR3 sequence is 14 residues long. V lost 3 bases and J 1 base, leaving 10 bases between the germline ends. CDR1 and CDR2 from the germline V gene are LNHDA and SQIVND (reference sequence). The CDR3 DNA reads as TGTGCCAGTAGTATGAACCGCCGGTCCTACGAGCAGTACTTC. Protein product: CASSMNRRSYEQYF.

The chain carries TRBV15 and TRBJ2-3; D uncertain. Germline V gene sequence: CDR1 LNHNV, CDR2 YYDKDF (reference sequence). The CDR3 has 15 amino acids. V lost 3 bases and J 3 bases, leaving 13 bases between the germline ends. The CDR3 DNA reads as TGTGCCACCAGCAGGCCGGGTCCTTCGACAGATACGCAGTATTTT. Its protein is CATSRPGPSTDTQYF.

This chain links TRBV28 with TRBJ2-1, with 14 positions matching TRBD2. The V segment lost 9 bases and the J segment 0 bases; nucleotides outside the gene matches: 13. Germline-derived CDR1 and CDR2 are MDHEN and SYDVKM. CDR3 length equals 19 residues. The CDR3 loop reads CASKDRLAGGPSSYNEQFF. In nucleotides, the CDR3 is TGTGCCAGTAAAGATCGACTAGCGGGGGGGCCGAGCTCCTACAATGAGCAGTTCTTC.

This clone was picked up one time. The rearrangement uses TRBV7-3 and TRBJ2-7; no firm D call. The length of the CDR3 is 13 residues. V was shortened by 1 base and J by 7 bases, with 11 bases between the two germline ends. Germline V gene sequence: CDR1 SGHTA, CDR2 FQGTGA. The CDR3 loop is CASSLKVSSEQYF. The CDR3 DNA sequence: TGTGCCAGCAGCTTAAAGGTGTCGAGTGAGCAGTACTTC.

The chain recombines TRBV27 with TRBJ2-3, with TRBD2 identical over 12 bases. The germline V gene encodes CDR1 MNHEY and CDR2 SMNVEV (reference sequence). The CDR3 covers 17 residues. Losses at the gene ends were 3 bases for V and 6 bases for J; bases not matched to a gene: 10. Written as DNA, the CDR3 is TGTGCCAGCAGTTTTCTTTCTAGCGGGGGGGCCGGGGATACGCAGTATTTT. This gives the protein CASSFLSSGGAGDTQYF.

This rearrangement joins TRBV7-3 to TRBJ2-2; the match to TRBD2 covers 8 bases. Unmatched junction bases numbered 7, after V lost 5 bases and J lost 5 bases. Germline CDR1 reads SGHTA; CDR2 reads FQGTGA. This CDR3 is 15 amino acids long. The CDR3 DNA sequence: TGTGCCAGCAGCCCCCGGGAGGGGGGGACCGGGGAGCTGTTTTTT. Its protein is CASSPREGGTGELFF.